Below, 23 T cell receptor beta chains from the same sample are listed, as sequenced in a study of shared clonotypes between healthy human individuals. Clones were sequenced by immunoSEQ multiplex PCR, and TCRdb holds only the in-frame ones, with some missing. The repertoire includes over a million clones, about 75% of them detected once, and about 1.5% sits in the top ten. The sample comprised memory CD4+ T cells sorted from blood. As to subset: CD45RA-negative fraction. These receptors originate from a man aged 18 to 29 in good health.

The chain has TRBV27 and TRBJ1-1; TRBD1 might be the D (5 bases). The CDR3 has 19 residues. Germline CDR1 MNHEY, CDR2 SMNVEV (reference sequence). The V gene lost 6 bases and the J gene lost 3 bases, with 29 bases spanning the gap. The CDR3 DNA reads as TGTGCCAGCAGGCGAAGGCCGGGTTCGTCAGGGTGGAGTGACACTGAAGCTTTCTTT. Translating it yields CASRRRPGSSGWSDTEAFF.

This clone has just one count. This rearrangement joins TRBV7-2 to TRBJ2-1, with D perhaps matching TRBD1 (6 bases). Trimming shortened V by 6 bases and J by 5 bases, and 11 bases separated the two germline ends. The CDR3 has 13 amino acids. The germline gives CDR1 SGHTA, CDR2 FQGNSA. The CDR3 region is CASRQGPDNEQFF. In DNA form, the CDR3 reads TGTGCCAGCAGACAGGGACCGGACAATGAGCAGTTCTTC.

The genes are TRBV6-7 and TRBJ1-1; 9 nucleotides line up with TRBD1. TRBV6-7 is an ORF for which the function is uncertain. The J segment lost 1 base and the V segment lost 0 bases, leaving 9 bases of the junction unmatched. This CDR3 is built from 18 residues. CDR3 protein: CASSYSTGQGLSNTEAFF. CDR3 DNA: TGTGCCAGCAGTTACTCGACGGGACAGGGCCTGTCGAACACTGAAGCTTTCTTT.

The chain has TRBV11-1 and TRBJ2-7, with 9 bases identical to TRBD1. CDR3 length equals 15 residues. V was clipped by 5 bases and J by 5 bases; unmatched bases: 10. The germline CDR1 and CDR2 sequences are SGHAT and FQDESV (reference sequence). The CDR3 nucleotides read TGTGCCAGCAGCAGGCCGGGACAGGGTATCCACGAGCAGTACTTC. Translation: CASSRPGQGIHEQYF.

This sequence joins TRBV9 and TRBJ2-1; D is unclear. This CDR3 has 14 amino acids. V lost 0 bases and J lost 9, with 13 bases in between. From germline, CDR1 is SGDLS and CDR2 YYNGEE. DNA for the CDR3: TGTGCCAGCAGCGTAGTTAGGGTTGCAGGTGAGCAGTTCTTC. Residues: CASSVVRVAGEQFF.

The gene calls are TRBV28 and TRBJ1-3, with 7 positions matching TRBD1. Germline lookup yields CDR1 MDHEN and CDR2 SYDVKM. V was clipped by 6 bases and J by 6 bases; unmatched bases: 14. CDR3 length: 16 amino acids. The CDR3, as DNA: TGTGCCAGCAGCGCCCCTGAAAGAACAGGGGAAAACACCATATATTTT. Its protein product is CASSAPERTGENTIYF.

To note about this clone: The sample contains more than one DNA sequence encoding this CDR3. This chain links TRBV7-2 with TRBJ2-5; TRBD1 matches at 7 bases. V lost 1 base, J lost 3 bases, and 5 bases stayed unmatched. The CDR3 extends over 15 amino acids. In germline, CDR1 is SGHTA, CDR2 FQGNSA. The CDR3 loop reads CASSLGTGRKETQYF. DNA for the CDR3: TGTGCCAGCAGCTTAGGGACAGGAAGAAAAGAGACCCAGTACTTC.

The J gene is TRBJ1-6, the V gene TRBV11-2; 7 bases are shared with TRBD1. J was trimmed by 3 bases and V by 2 bases; bases with no gene match: 7. Germline V gene sequence: CDR1 SGHAT, CDR2 FQNNGV. The CDR3 covers 17 residues. The CDR3: CASSLQGVGLYNSPLHF. The CDR3 DNA reads TGTGCCAGCAGCTTACAGGGGGTTGGTCTCTATAATTCACCCCTCCACTTT. The entire variable domain, with the rest obtained from reference TRBV11-2 and TRBJ1-6, is as follows: EAGVAQSPRYKIIEKRQSVAFWCNPISGHATLYWYQQILGQGPKLLIQFQNNGVVDDSQLPKDRFSAERLKGVDSTLKIQPAKLEDSAVYLCASSLQGVGLYNSPLHFGNGTRLTVT.

Comments on this clone: It may be a read error: a sequence one base away is much more abundant. Additional DNA sequences in this sample encode the identical CDR3. The V and J genes are TRBV5-1 and TRBJ1-5; no definite D call. The CDR3 has 13 residues. Germline values: CDR1 SGHRS, CDR2 YFSETQ. V shed 0 bases and J shed 3 bases, with 4 bases lying between them. CDR3 nucleotides: TGCGCCAGCAGCTTGGACACCAATCAGCCCCAGCATTTT. It is translated as CASSLDTNQPQHF.

The gene calls are TRBV30 and TRBJ2-7, with TRBD1 as a possible D gene (5 bases). The V gene's germline CDR1 is GTSNPN and CDR2 SVGIG (reference sequence). Trimming left V 4 bases short and J 3 bases short, with 13 bases between. The CDR3 runs 13 residues. The CDR3 protein is CAWTTVTLYEQYF. The CDR3 bases are TGTGCCTGGACGACAGTAACCCTCTACGAGCAGTACTTC.

This chain uses TRBV7-8 with TRBJ1-1; 8 bases are shared with TRBD1. Germline values: CDR1 SGHVS, CDR2 FQNEAQ. CDR3 length: 13 amino acids. The J segment lost 5 bases and the V segment lost 5 bases, leaving 4 bases of the junction unmatched. Here the CDR3 reads CASSPGGWTEAFF. CDR3 in DNA: TGTGCCAGCAGCCCAGGGGGCTGGACTGAAGCTTTCTTT.

The V and J genes are TRBV10-3 and TRBJ1-2, with D hard to call. With 0 bases removed from V and 4 bases from J, the gap between germline ends came to 12 bases. This CDR3 has 15 residues. The germline V gene has CDR1 ENHRY and CDR2 SYGVKD. This CDR3 is CAISESGPVSYGYTF. The CDR3 coding sequence is TGTGCCATCAGTGAGTCCGGACCCGTCTCCTATGGCTACACCTTC.

This clone was seen at least ten times. The chain is built from TRBV2 and TRBJ2-3; 8 bases line up with TRBD2. The junction had 3 bases not matched to a gene; V was cut back by 6 bases and J by 1 base. The CDR3 loop spans 14 amino acids. Per the germline V gene, CDR1 is SNHLY and CDR2 is FYNNEI. CDR3 nucleotides: TGTGCCAGCAGGCCGACTAGCGGCACAGATACGCAGTATTTT. Amino acids: CASRPTSGTDTQYF.

Only a few counts were recorded for this clone. A much larger clonotype is one base distant, so this may be a read error. The chain joins TRBV2 to TRBJ1-1; no firm D call. V was trimmed by 6 bases and J by 1 base, leaving 3 bases between them. The V gene's germline CDR1 is SNHLY and CDR2 FYNNEI. This CDR3 is built from 11 residues. The CDR3 region is CASRENTEAFF. The CDR3 nucleotides are TGTGCCAGCAGGGAGAACACTGAAGCTTTCTTT.

This chain connects TRBV6-1 to TRBJ1-2; 10 nucleotides agree with TRBD1. V was clipped by 5 bases and J by 7 bases; unmatched bases: 7. This CDR3 is built from 14 residues. Germline CDR1 reads MNHNS; CDR2 reads SASEGT. The CDR3 bases are TGTGCCAGCAGTTCGACAGGGGGCGTCTCTGGCTACACCTTC. Its translation: CASSSTGGVSGYTF.

This chain connects TRBV7-3 to TRBJ2-3; D may be TRBD2 (5 bases). Trimming cost V 2 bases and J 3 bases, with 12 bases left between them. This CDR3 spans 15 amino acids. Germline V CDR1 and CDR2: SGHTA, FQGTGA. The CDR3, as DNA: TGTGCCAGCAGCTTAGGGCTGGAGCGGACAGATACGCAGTATTTT. Its protein product is CASSLGLERTDTQYF.

The chain carries TRBV4-3 and TRBJ2-1, with D perhaps matching TRBD2 (6 bases). With 4 bases removed from V and 0 bases from J, the gap between germline ends came to 10 bases. Germline CDR1 LGHNA, CDR2 YSLEER. The CDR3 contains 15 residues. The CDR3 DNA follows: TGCGCCAGCAGCCCGGAGGGGTTCTCCTACAATGAGCAGTTCTTC. Translated: CASSPEGFSYNEQFF.

The sample holds many counts of this clone. The V gene is TRBV7-2, the J gene TRBJ1-2; D may be TRBD1 (5 bases). Germline V gives CDR1 SGHTA, CDR2 FQGNSA. Trimming removed 1 base from V and 4 bases from J, with 13 bases in between. The CDR3 totals 15 residues. The CDR3 here is CASSLVSGQGYGYTF. As DNA, the CDR3 is TGTGCCAGCAGCTTAGTTAGCGGGCAGGGCTATGGCTACACCTTC.

The J gene is TRBJ1-3, the V gene TRBV30; a possible D gene is TRBD1 (6 bases). The CDR3 contains 14 residues. The germline CDR1 and CDR2 sequences are GTSNPN and SVGIG (reference sequence). CDR3 nucleotide sequence: TGTGCTTGGGGGGCCGACGACTCTGGAAACACCATATATTTT. Its translation is CAWGADDSGNTIYF.

The genes are TRBV7-3 and TRBJ1-5, with unresolved D. Per germline, CDR1 SGHTA and CDR2 FQGTGA. The CDR3 totals 13 residues. V was shortened by 2 bases and J by 7 bases, with 9 bases between the two germline ends. For the CDR3, the DNA is TGTGCCAGCAGCTTAGGTACTGGGCAGCCCCAGCATTTT. Its translation is CASSLGTGQPQHF. Using reference TRBV7-3 and TRBJ1-5 for the parts outside the CDR3, the full variable domain is GAGVSQTPSNKVTEKGKYVELRCDPISGHTALYWYRQSLGQGPEFLIYFQGTGAADDSGLPNDRFFAVRPEGSVSTLKIQRTERGDSAVYLCASSLGTGQPQHFGDGTRLSIL.

The chain combines TRBV11-2 with TRBJ2-3; TRBD2 aligns across 13 bases. Germline loops: CDR1 SGHAT, CDR2 FQNNGV. V was clipped by 4 bases and J by 3 bases; unmatched bases: 4. This CDR3 has 16 residues. Written as DNA, the CDR3 is TGTGCCAGCAGCTGGACTAGCGGGAGAGTGACAGATACGCAGTATTTT. Protein: CASSWTSGRVTDTQYF.

The sample holds many counts of this clone. This chain uses TRBV5-1 with TRBJ2-2, with D perhaps assigned TRBD1 or TRBD2 (5 bases each). In germline, CDR1 is SGHRS, CDR2 YFSETQ. CDR3 length: 15 amino acids. V lost 5 bases and J lost 8, with 19 bases in between. The CDR3 region has the DNA TGCGCCAGCAGGGAAGGGACCTCCCAGTCGGGGGAGCTGTTTTTT. Translation: CASREGTSQSGELFF. The full variable domain, in which reference TRBV5-1 and TRBJ2-2 provide the parts outside the CDR3, is KAGVTQTPRYLIKTRGQQVTLSCSPISGHRSVSWYQQTPGQGLQFLFEYFSETQRNKGNFPGRFSGRQFSNSRSEMNVSTLELGDSALYLCASREGTSQSGELFFGEGSRLTVL.

In its sample, this clone was seen once. The chain uses TRBV25-1 and TRBJ2-7; D may correspond to TRBD1 or TRBD2 (5 bases each). Trimming shortened V by 6 bases and J by 3 bases, and 15 bases separated the two germline ends. The V gene's germline CDR1 is MGHDK and CDR2 SYGVNS. This CDR3 is built from 14 residues. The CDR3 is CASSVLGGSYEQYF. The CDR3, as DNA: TGTGCCAGCAGCGTACTTGGGGGAAGCTACGAGCAGTACTTC.